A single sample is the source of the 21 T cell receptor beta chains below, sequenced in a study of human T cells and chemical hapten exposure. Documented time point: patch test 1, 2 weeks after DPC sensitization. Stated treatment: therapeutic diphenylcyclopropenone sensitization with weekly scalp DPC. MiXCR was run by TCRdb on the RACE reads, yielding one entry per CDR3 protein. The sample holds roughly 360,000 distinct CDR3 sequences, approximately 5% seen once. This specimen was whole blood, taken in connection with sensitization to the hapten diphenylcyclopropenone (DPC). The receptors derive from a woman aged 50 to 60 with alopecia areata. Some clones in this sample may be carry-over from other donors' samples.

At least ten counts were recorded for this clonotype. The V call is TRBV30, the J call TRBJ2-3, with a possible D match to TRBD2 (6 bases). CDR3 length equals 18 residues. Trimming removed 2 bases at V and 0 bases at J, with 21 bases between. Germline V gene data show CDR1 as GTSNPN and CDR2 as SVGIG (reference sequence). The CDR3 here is CAWSRGPLSGRSTDTQYF. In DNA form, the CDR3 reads TGTGCCTGGAGTCGGGGTCCCCTTAGCGGCCGTAGCACAGATACGCAGTATTTT. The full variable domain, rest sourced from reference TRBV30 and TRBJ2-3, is SQTIHQWPATLVQPVGSPLSLECTVEGTSNPNLYWYRQAAGRGLQLLFYSVGIGQISSEVPQNLSASRPQDRQFILSSKKLLLSDSGFYLCAWSRGPLSGRSTDTQYFGPGTRLTVL.

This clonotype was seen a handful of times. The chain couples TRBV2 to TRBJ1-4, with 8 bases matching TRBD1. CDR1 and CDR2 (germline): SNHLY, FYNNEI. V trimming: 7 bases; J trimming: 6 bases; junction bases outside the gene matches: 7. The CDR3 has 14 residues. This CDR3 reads CASKATGVYEKLFF. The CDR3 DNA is TGTGCCAGCAAAGCGACAGGGGTCTATGAAAAACTGTTTTTT.

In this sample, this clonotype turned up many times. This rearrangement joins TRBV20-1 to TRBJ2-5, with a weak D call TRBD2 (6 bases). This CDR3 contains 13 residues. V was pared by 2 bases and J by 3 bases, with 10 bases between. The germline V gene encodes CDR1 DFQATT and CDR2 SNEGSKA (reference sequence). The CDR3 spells CSARRRREETQYF. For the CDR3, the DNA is TGCAGTGCTAGAAGGCGGAGGGAAGAGACCCAGTACTTC.

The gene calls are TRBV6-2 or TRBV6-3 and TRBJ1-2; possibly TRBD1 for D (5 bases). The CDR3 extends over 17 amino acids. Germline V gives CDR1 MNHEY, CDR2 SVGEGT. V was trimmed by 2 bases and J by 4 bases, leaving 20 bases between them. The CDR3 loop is CASSYRMTEFLLYGYTF. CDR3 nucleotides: TGTGCCAGCAGTTACCGTATGACAGAATTCCTACTCTATGGCTACACCTTC.

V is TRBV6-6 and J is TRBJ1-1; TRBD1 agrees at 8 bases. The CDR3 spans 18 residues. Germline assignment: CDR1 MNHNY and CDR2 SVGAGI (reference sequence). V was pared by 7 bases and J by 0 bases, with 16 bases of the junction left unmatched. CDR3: CASTPRVPLTGVNTEAFF. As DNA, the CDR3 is TGTGCCAGCACTCCGAGGGTCCCTTTGACAGGGGTGAACACTGAAGCTTTCTTT.

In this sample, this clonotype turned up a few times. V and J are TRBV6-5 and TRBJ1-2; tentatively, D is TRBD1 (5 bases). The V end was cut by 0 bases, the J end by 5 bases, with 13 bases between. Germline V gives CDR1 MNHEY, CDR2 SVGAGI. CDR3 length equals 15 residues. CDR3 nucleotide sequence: TGTGCCAGCAGTTACTCAGGGGTAGTCCTGTATGGCTACACCTTC. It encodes CASSYSGVVLYGYTF.

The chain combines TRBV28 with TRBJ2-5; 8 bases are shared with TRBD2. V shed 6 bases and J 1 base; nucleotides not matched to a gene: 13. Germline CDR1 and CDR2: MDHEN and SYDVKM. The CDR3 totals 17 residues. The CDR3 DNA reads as TGTGCCAGCAGCCGCCACACTAGCGGCAGATCCCAAGAGACCCAGTACTTC. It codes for CASSRHTSGRSQETQYF.

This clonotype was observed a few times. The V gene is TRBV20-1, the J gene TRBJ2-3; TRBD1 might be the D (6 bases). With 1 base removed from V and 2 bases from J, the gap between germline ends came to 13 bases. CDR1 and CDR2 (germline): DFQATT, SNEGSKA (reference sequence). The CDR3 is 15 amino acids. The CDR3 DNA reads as TGCAGTGCTAGAGTCCCGACAGGATTCACAGATACGCAGTATTTT. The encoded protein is CSARVPTGFTDTQYF.

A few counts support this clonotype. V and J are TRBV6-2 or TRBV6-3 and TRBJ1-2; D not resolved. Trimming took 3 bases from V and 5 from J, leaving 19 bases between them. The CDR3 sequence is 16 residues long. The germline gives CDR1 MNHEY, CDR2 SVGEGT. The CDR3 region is CASSYDFNFRRYGYTF. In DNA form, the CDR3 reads TGTGCCAGCAGTTATGATTTCAATTTTCGACGATATGGCTACACCTTC.

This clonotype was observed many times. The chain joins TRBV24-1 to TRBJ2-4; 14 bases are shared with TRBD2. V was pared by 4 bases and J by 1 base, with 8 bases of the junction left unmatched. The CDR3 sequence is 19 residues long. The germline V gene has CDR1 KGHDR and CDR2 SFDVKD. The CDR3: CATSDAGTSGSLAKNIQYF. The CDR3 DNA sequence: TGTGCCACCAGTGACGCCGGGACTAGCGGGAGTTTGGCCAAAAACATTCAGTACTTC.

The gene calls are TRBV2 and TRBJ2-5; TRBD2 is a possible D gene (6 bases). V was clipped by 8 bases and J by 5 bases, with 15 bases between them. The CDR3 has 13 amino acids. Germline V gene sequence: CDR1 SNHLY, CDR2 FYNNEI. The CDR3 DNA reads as TGTGCCAGCTTCTTGCGGGGCCGGGAGACCCAGTACTTC. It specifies CASFLRGRETQYF.

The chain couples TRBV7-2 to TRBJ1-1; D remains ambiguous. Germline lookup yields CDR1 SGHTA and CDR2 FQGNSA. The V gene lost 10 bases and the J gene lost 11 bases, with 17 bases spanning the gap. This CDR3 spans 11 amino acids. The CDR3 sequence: CATRIFGMAFF. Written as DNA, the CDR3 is TGTGCCACCCGGATCTTCGGGATGGCTTTCTTT.

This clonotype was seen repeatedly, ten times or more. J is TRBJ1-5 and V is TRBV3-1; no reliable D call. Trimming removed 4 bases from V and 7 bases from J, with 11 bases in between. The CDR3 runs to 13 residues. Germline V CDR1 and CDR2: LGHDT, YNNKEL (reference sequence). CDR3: CASSPWEVQPQHF. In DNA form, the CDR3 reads TGTGCCAGCAGCCCATGGGAGGTCCAGCCCCAGCATTTT. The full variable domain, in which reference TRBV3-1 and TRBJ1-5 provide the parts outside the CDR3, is DTAVSQTPKYLVTQMGNDKSIKCEQNLGHDTMYWYKQDSKKFLKIMFSYNNKELIINETVPNRFSPKSPDKAHLNLHINSLELGDSAVYFCASSPWEVQPQHFGDGTRLSIL.

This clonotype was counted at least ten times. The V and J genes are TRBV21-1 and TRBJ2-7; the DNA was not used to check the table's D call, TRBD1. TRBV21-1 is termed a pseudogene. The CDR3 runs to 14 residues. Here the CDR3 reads CASRSGQGYYEQYF. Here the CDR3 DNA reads TGTGCCAGCCGCTCTGGGCAGGGGTACTACGAGCAGTACTTC.

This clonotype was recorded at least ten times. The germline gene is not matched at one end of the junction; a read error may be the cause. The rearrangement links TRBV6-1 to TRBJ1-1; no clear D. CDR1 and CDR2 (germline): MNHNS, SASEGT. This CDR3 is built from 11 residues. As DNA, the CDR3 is TGTGCCAGCAGGGAAGGAGCTGAAGCTTTCTTT. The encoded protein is CASREGAEAFF.

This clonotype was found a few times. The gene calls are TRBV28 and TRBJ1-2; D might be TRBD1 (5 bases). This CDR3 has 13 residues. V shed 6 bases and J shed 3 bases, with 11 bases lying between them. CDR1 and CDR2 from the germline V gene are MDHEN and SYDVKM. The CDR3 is CASRVQQDYGYTF. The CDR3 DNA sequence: TGTGCCAGCAGGGTCCAACAGGACTATGGCTACACCTTC.

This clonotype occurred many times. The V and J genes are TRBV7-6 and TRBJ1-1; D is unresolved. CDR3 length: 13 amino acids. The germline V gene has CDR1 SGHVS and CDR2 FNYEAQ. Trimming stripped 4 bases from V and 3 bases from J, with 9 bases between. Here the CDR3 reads CASSSRTDTEAFF. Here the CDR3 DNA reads TGTGCCAGCAGCTCTCGTACGGACACTGAAGCTTTCTTT.

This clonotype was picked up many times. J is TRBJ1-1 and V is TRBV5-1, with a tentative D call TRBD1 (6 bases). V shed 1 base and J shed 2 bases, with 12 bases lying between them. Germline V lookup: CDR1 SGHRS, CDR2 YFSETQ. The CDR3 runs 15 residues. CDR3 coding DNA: TGCGCCAGCAGCTTGCAGGGACACCTTAACACTGAAGCTTTCTTT. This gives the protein CASSLQGHLNTEAFF.

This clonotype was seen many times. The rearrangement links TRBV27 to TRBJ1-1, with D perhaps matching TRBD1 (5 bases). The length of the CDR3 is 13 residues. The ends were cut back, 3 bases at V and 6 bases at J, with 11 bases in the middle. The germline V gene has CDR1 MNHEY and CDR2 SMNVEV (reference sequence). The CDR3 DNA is TGTGCCAGCAGTTTTTCAGGGTACGCTGAAGCTTTCTTT. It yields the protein CASSFSGYAEAFF.

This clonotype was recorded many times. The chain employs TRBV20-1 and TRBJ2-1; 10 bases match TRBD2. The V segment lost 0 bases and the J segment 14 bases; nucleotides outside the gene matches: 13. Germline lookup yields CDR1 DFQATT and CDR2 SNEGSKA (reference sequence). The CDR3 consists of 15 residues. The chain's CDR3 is CSARDTGTSVPQEFF. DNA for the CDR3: TGCAGTGCTAGAGACACCGGGACTAGCGTCCCACAGGAGTTCTTC.

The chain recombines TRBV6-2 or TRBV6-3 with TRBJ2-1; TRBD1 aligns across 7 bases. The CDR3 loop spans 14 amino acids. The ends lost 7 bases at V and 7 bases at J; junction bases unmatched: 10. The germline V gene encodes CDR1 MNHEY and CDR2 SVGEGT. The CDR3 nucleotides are TGTGCCAGCACCTCGACAGGGTATTTAAATGAGCAGTTCTTC. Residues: CASTSTGYLNEQFF.